Detailed here is one T cell receptor beta chain. Antigen: not known. Vbeta (60) and Jbeta (13) primers were used in the PCR. Methods used by the authors: In a later analysis, the count reached approximately 80 million unique TCR beta chains, with about 11 million shared. Method: immunoSEQ multiplex PCR; TCRdb's copy keeps in-frame clones and lacks some. Clonal size and the V and J genes are those of that table, whereas D and trimming came from the DNA. The sample records tens of thousands of clones, less than 80% being singletons. This CDR3 spans 18 amino acids. Germline V gene lookup returns CDR1 MDHEN and CDR2 SYDVKM. V lost 4 bases, J lost 2 bases, and 18 bases lay in between. These data come from a study of cytomegalovirus exposure and HLA in healthy donors. Study-wide findings and caveats: Cytomegalovirus-associated TCR beta chains were listed, numbering roughly 150.

The sequenced material came from PBMCs. The sequence was obtained from a woman in her forties in good health and CMV-seropositive. J is TRBJ2-6 and V is TRBV28, with D perhaps TRBD1 (6 bases). CDR3 sequence: CASSSLVLTGAGANVLTF. CDR3 DNA sequence: TGTGCCAGCAGTTCTCTGGTTTTGACAGGTGCTGGGGCCAACGTCCTGACTTTC.